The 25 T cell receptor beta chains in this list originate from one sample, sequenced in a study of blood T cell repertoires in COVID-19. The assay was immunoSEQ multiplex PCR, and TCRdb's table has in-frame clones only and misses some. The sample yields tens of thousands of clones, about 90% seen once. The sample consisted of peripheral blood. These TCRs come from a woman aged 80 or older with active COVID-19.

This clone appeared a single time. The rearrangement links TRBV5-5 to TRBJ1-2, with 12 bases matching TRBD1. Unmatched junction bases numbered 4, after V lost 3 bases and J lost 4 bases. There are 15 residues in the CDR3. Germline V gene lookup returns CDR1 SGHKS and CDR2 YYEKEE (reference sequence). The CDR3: CASSWGQGAVYGYTF. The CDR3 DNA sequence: TGTGCCAGCAGCTGGGGACAGGGGGCGGTCTATGGCTACACCTTC.

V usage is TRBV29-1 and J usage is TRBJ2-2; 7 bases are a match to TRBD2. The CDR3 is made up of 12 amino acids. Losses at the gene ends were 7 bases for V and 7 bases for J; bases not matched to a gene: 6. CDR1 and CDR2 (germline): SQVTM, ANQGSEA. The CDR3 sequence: CSAPGGSGELFF. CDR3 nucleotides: TGCAGCGCCCCGGGGGGAAGCGGGGAGCTGTTTTTT.

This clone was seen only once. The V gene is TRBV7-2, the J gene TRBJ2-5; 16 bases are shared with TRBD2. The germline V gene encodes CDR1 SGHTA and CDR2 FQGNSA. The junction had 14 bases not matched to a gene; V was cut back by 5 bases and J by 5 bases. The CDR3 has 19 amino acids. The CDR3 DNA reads TGTGCCAGCAGCGTATCCGGGACTAGCGGGGGGGCCATTTCCGAGACCCAGTACTTC. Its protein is CASSVSGTSGGAISETQYF.

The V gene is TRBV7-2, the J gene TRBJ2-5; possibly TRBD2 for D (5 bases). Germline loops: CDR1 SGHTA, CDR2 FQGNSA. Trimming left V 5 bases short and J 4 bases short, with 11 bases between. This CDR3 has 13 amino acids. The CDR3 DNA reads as TGTGCCAGCAGCCGGGGATCCGGAGAGACCCAGTACTTC. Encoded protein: CASSRGSGETQYF.

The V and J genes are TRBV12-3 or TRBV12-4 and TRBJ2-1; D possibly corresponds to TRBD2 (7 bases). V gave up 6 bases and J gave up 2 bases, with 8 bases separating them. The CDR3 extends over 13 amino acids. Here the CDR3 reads CASRGGPYNEQFF. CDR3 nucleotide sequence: TGTGCCAGCAGGGGGGGGCCCTACAATGAGCAGTTCTTC.

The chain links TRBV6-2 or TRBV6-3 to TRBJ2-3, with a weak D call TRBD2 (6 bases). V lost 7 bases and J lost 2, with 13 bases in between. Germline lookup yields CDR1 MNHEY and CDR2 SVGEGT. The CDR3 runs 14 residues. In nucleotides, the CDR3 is TGTGCCAGCACCCCCGCGGGGCCCACAGATACGCAGTATTTT. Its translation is CASTPAGPTDTQYF.

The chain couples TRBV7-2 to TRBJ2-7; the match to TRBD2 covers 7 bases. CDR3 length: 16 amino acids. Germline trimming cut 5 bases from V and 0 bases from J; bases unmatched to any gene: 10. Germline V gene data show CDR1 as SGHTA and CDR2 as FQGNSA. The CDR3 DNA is TGTGCCAGCAGCCCCGTGGGGGGGGGATTCTCCTACGAGCAGTACTTC. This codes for CASSPVGGGFSYEQYF.

The DNA for the CDR3 is TGTGCCAGCAGTTGGACAGGTCGGAATGAGCAGTTCTTC. Translated, it gives CASSWTGRNEQFF. The genes are TRBV27 and TRBJ2-1, with 7 positions matching TRBD1. CDR3 length equals 13 residues. V trimming: 4 bases; J trimming: 7 bases; junction bases outside the gene matches: 4. CDR1 is MNHEY and CDR2 is SMNVEV in the germline V gene (reference sequence).

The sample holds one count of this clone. The CDR3 protein is CATGRDTNEQFF. CDR3 nucleotide sequence: TGTGCCACCGGACGGGATACCAATGAGCAGTTCTTC. The chain uses TRBV7-2 and TRBJ2-1; possible D gene TRBD2, 5 bases. Germline V gene sequence: CDR1 SGHTA, CDR2 FQGNSA. This CDR3 has 12 residues. V lost 10 bases to trimming and J lost 6 bases, with 13 bases between them.

CDR3 sequence reads: CASRRAGVNTEAFF. The DNA of the CDR3 is TGTGCCAGTAGGAGGGCAGGGGTGAACACTGAAGCTTTCTTT. The chain joins TRBV19 to TRBJ1-1; maybe TRBD1 (6 bases). Trimming took off 6 bases at V and 0 bases at J, with 11 bases between the two ends. The CDR3 is 14 residues long. CDR1 and CDR2 (germline): LNHDA, SQIVND (reference sequence).

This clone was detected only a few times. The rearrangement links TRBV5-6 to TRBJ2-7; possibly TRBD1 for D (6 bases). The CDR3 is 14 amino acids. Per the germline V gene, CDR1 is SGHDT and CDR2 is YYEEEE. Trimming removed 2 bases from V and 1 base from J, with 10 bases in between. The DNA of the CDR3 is TGTGCCAGCAGCTTTAGACAGGTATCCTACGAGCAGTACTTC. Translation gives CASSFRQVSYEQYF.

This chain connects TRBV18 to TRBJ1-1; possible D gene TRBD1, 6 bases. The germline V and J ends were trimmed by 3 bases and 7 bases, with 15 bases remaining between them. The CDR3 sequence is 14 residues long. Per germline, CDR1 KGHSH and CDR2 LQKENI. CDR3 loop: CASSPGAGKGEAFF. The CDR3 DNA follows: TGTGCCAGCTCACCGGGGGCAGGGAAGGGTGAAGCTTTCTTT.

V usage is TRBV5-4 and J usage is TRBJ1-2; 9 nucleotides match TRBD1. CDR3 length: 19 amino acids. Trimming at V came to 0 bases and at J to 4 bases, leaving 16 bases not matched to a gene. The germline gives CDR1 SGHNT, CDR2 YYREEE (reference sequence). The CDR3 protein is CASSLDWGQGVQEGYGYTF. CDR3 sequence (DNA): TGTGCCAGCAGCTTGGATTGGGGACAGGGTGTCCAAGAGGGCTATGGCTACACCTTC.

In nucleotides, the CDR3 is TGTGCCAGCAGCCCTCGGGGGGGCGCAGGCACAGATACGCAGTATTTT. This gives the protein CASSPRGGAGTDTQYF. The V call is TRBV6-4, the J call TRBJ2-3, with 8 bases matching TRBD2. This CDR3 comprises 16 residues. Trimming removed 6 bases from V and 1 base from J; junction bases left unmatched: 9. Germline CDR1 and CDR2: MRHNA and SNTAGT.

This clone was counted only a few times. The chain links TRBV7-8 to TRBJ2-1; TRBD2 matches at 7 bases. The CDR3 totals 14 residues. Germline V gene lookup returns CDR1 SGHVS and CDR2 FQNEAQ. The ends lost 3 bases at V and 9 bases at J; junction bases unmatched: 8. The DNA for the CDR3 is TGTGCCAGCAGCTTGGGAGGGACTAACGGTGAGCAGTTCTTC. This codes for CASSLGGTNGEQFF.

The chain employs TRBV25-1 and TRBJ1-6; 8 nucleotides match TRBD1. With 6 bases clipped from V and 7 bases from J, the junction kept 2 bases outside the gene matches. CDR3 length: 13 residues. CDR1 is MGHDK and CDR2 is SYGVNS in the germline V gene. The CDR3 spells CASRDRVNSPLHF. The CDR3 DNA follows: TGTGCCAGCAGGGACAGGGTCAATTCACCCCTCCACTTT. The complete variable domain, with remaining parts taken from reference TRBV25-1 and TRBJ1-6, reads EADIYQTPRYLVIGTGKKITLECSQTMGHDKMYWYQQDPGMELHLIHYSYGVNSTEKGDLSSESTVSRIRTEHFPLTLESARPSHTSQYLCASRDRVNSPLHFGNGTRLTVT.

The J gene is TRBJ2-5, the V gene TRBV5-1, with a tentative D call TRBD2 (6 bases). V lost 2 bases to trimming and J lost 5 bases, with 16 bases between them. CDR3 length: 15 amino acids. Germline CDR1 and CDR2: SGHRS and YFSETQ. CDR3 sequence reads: CASSLTGLSSETQYF. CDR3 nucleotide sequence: TGCGCCAGCAGCTTAACGGGACTCAGCTCGGAGACCCAGTACTTC.

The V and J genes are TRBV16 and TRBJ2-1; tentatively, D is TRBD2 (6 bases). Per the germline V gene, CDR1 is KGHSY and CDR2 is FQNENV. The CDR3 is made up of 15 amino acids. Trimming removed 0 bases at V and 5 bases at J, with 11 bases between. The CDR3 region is CASSQSVGSNNEQFF. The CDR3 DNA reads TGTGCCAGCAGCCAATCGGTCGGGAGCAACAATGAGCAGTTCTTC. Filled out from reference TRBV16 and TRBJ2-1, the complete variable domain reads GEEVAQTPKHLVRGEGQKAKLYCAPIKGHSYVFWYQQVLKNEFKFLISFQNENVFDETGMPKERFSAKCLPNSPCSLEIQATKLEDSAVYFCASSQSVGSNNEQFFGPGTRLTVL.

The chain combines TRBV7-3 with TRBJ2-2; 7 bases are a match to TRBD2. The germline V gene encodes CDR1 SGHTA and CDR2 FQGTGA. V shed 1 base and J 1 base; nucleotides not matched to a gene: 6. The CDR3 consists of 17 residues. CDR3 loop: CASSLNPSGGNTGELFF. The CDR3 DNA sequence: TGTGCCAGCAGCTTAAATCCTAGCGGTGGGAACACCGGGGAGCTGTTTTTT.

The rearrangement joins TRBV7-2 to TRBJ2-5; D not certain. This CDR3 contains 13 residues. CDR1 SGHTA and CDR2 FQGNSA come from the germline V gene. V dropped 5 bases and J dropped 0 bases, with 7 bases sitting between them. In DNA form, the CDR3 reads TGTGCCAGCAGCCTACTGTACCAAGAGACCCAGTACTTC. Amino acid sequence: CASSLLYQETQYF.

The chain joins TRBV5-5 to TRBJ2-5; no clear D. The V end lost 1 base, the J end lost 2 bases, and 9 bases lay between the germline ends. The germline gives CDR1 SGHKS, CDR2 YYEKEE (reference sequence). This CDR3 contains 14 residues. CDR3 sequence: CASSLSALQETQYF. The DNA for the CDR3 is TGTGCCAGCAGCTTGAGCGCCCTACAAGAGACCCAGTACTTC.

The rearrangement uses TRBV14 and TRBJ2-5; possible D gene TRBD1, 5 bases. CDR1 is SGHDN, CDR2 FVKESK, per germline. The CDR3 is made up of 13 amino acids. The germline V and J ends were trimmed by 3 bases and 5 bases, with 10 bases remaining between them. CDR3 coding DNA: TGTGCCAGCAGCCAGGGGCTGGGGGAGACCCAGTACTTC. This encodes CASSQGLGETQYF.

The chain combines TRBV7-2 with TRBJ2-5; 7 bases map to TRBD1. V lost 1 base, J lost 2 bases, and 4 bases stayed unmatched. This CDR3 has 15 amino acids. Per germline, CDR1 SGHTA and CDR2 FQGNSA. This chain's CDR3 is CASSLVGRGQETQYF. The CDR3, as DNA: TGTGCCAGCAGCTTAGTAGGCAGGGGGCAAGAGACCCAGTACTTC.

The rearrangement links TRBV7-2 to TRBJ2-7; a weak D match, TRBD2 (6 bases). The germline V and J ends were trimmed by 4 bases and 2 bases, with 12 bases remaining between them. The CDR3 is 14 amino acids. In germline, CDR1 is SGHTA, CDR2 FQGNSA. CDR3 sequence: CASSSLSGPYEQYF. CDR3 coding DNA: TGTGCCAGCAGCTCGCTTAGCGGTCCCTACGAGCAGTACTTC.

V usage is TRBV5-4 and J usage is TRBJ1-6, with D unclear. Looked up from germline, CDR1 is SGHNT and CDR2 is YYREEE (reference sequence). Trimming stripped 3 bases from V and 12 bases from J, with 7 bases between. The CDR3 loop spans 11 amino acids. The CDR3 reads CASSSEGPLHF. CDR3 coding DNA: TGTGCCAGCAGCTCCGAGGGACCCCTCCACTTT.